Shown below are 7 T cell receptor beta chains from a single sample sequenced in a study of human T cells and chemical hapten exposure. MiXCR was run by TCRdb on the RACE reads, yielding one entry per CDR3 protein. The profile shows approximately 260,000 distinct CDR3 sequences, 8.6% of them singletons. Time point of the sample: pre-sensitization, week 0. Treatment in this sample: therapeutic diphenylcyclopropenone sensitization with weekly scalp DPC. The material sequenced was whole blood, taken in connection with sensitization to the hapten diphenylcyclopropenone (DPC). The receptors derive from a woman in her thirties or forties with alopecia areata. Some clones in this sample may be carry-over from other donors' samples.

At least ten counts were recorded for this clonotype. The CDR3 DNA sequence: TGTGCCAGCAGCTTAGGGGAGGCGGTGACCCAGTACTTC. It yields the protein CASSLGEAVTQYF. V and J are TRBV7-8 and TRBJ2-5, with D possibly matching TRBD2 (6 bases). Per germline, CDR1 SGHVS and CDR2 FQNEAQ. Trimming shortened V by 1 base and J by 7 bases, and 10 bases separated the two germline ends. The CDR3 is 13 amino acids.

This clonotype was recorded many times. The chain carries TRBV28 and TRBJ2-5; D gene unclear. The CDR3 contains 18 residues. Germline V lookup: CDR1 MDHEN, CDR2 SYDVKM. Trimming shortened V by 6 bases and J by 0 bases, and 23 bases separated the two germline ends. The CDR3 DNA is TGTGCCAGCAGCCCCAGTTTTGGGTTAGGGTCGTACCAAGAGACCCAGTACTTC. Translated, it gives CASSPSFGLGSYQETQYF.

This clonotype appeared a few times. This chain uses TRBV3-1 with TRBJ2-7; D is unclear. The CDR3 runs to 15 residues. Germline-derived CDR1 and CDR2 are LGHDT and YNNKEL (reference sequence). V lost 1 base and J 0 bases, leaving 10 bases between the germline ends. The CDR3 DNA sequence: TGTGCCAGCAGCCAAGTGGCGGCGAGCTCCTACGAGCAGTACTTC. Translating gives CASSQVAASSYEQYF.

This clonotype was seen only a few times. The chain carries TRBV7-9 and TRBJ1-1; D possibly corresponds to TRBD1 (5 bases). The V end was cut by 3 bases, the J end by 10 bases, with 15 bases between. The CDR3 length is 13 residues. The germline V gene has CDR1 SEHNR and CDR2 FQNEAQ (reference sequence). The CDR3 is CASSFRRDRGAFF. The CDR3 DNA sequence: TGTGCCAGCAGCTTCCGAAGGGACCGTGGAGCTTTCTTT.

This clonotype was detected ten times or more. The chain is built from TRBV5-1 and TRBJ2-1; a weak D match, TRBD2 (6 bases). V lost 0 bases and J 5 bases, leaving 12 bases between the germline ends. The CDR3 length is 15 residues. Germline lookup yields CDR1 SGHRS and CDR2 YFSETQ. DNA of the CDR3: TGCGCCAGCAGCTTGGCCAGGCGGGATAACAATGAGCAGTTCTTC. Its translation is CASSLARRDNNEQFF.

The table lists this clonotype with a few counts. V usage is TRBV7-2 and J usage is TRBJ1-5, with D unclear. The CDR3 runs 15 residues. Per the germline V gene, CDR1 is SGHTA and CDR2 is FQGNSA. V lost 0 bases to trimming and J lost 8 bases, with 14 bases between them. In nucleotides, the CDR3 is TGTGCCAGCAGCTTAGCTCACGGCCAGCGGGAGCCCCAGCATTTT. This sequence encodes CASSLAHGQREPQHF.

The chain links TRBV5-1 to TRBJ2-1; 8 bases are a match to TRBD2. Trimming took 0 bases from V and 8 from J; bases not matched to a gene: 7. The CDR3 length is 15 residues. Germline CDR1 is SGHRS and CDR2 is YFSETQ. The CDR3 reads CASSLVASGRDEQFF. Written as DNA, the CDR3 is TGCGCCAGCAGCTTGGTTGCTAGCGGGCGGGATGAGCAGTTCTTC. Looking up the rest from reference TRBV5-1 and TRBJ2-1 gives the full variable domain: KAGVTQTPRYLIKTRGQQVTLSCSPISGHRSVSWYQQTPGQGLQFLFEYFSETQRNKGNFPGRFSGRQFSNSRSEMNVSTLELGDSALYLCASSLVASGRDEQFFGPGTRLTVL.